Shown below are 19 T cell receptor beta chains from a single sample sequenced in a study of Tregs in tolerant kidney transplant recipients. Produced via immunoSEQ multiplex PCR; TCRdb's table is partial and in-frame only. The sample contains approximately 60,000 clones, 98% of which appear only once. The starting material was Tregs from blood, obtained before the transplant. The receptors here all came from a human donor who received a combined kidney and bone marrow transplant.

Only one count was recorded for this clone. The gene calls are TRBV5-1 and TRBJ1-5, with no clear D. The CDR3 sequence is 13 residues long. Trimming cost V 0 bases and J 7 bases, with 8 bases left between them. The V gene's germline CDR1 is SGHRS and CDR2 YFSETQ. The CDR3 bases are TGCGCCAGCAGCTTGGGACAATCGCAGCCCCAGCATTTT. Translated, it gives CASSLGQSQPQHF. Combining the CDR3 with reference TRBV5-1 and TRBJ1-5 gives the whole variable domain KAGVTQTPRYLIKTRGQQVTLSCSPISGHRSVSWYQQTPGQGLQFLFEYFSETQRNKGNFPGRFSGRQFSNSRSEMNVSTLELGDSALYLCASSLGQSQPQHFGDGTRLSIL.

The rearrangement joins TRBV30 to TRBJ2-3; D possibly corresponds to TRBD2 (6 bases). V lost 2 bases, J lost 0 bases, and 12 bases lay in between. This CDR3 contains 15 residues. Germline CDR1 and CDR2: GTSNPN and SVGIG (reference sequence). The CDR3 is CAWSRSGESTDTQYF. DNA of the CDR3: TGTGCCTGGAGTCGGTCGGGGGAGAGCACAGATACGCAGTATTTT.

The chain is built from TRBV5-6 and TRBJ1-3; possible D gene TRBD1, 6 bases. CDR1 and CDR2 (germline): SGHDT, YYEEEE. V lost 1 base and J 4 bases, leaving 9 bases between the germline ends. This CDR3 comprises 14 residues. The CDR3 sequence is CASSLRGTGNTIYF. In nucleotides, the CDR3 is TGTGCCAGCAGCTTGCGTGGGACAGGAAACACCATATATTTT.

The CDR3 region is CASSIGTSGNTIYF. The CDR3 DNA sequence: TGTGCCAGCAGCATCGGGACATCTGGAAACACCATATATTTT. The V gene is TRBV5-4, the J gene TRBJ1-3; maybe TRBD1 (6 bases). The CDR3 covers 14 residues. Trimming took 4 bases from V and 1 from J, leaving 9 bases between them. Germline V gives CDR1 SGHNT, CDR2 YYREEE (reference sequence).

This chain joins TRBV11-3 and TRBJ2-6; 10 nucleotides match TRBD1. The J segment lost 0 bases and the V segment lost 5 bases, leaving 4 bases of the junction unmatched. The germline V gene encodes CDR1 SGHNT and CDR2 YENEEA. There are 17 residues in the CDR3. CDR3 amino acids: CASSAGTGVSGANVLTF. Here the CDR3 DNA reads TGTGCCAGCAGCGCCGGGACAGGGGTCTCTGGGGCCAACGTCCTGACTTTC.

The genes are TRBV11-2 and TRBJ2-2, with 9 bases fitting TRBD2. V shed 0 bases and J 1 base; nucleotides not matched to a gene: 3. There are 17 residues in the CDR3. Germline V CDR1 and CDR2: SGHAT, FQNNGV. CDR3 sequence reads: CASSLDPSGMNTGELFF. The CDR3 DNA is TGTGCCAGCAGCTTAGACCCTAGCGGGATGAACACCGGGGAGCTGTTTTTT.

The rearrangement joins TRBV18 to TRBJ1-2, with D maybe TRBD1 (6 bases). V was clipped by 2 bases and J by 7 bases, with 20 bases between them. The CDR3 runs to 16 residues. The germline V gene has CDR1 KGHSH and CDR2 LQKENI. The CDR3 reads CASSPRNLQGQRGYTF. DNA for the CDR3: TGTGCCAGCTCACCAAGAAACCTTCAGGGGCAGCGTGGCTACACCTTC.

A remark on this clone: The sample contains more than one DNA sequence encoding this CDR3. DNA for the CDR3: TGTGCCAGCAGTGACGGGCCAGGGAAAGTAGGCTACGAGCAGTACTTC. Encoded protein: CASSDGPGKVGYEQYF. The chain has TRBV2 and TRBJ2-7; TRBD1 might be the D (5 bases). This CDR3 has 16 residues. The germline CDR1 and CDR2 sequences are SNHLY and FYNNEI. V lost 3 bases, J lost 3 bases, and 18 bases lay in between.

The genes are TRBV5-1 and TRBJ2-4; D is unclear. V lost 2 bases and J lost 7, with 13 bases in between. CDR3 length equals 14 residues. CDR1 and CDR2 (germline): SGHRS, YFSETQ. The CDR3: CASSFGPGFNIQYF. DNA of the CDR3: TGCGCCAGCAGCTTTGGTCCGGGTTTCAACATTCAGTACTTC. Variable domain in full (rest from reference TRBV5-1 and TRBJ2-4): KAGVTQTPRYLIKTRGQQVTLSCSPISGHRSVSWYQQTPGQGLQFLFEYFSETQRNKGNFPGRFSGRQFSNSRSEMNVSTLELGDSALYLCASSFGPGFNIQYFGAGTRLSVL.

J is TRBJ1-3 and V is TRBV5-1; the match to TRBD1 covers 8 bases. The germline gives CDR1 SGHRS, CDR2 YFSETQ. V dropped 2 bases and J dropped 8; count of bases not matched to a gene: 6. The CDR3 covers 14 residues. CDR3 protein: CASSFGTGWDTIYF. CDR3 nucleotide sequence: TGCGCCAGCAGCTTCGGGACAGGCTGGGACACCATATATTTT.

V usage is TRBV21-1 and J usage is TRBJ2-2; the D call in the table, TRBD1, was not verified against the DNA. TRBV21-1 is classified as a pseudogene. This CDR3 is 18 amino acids long. In DNA form, the CDR3 reads TGTGCCAGCATCGGAGGGTTCCGGGGACAGGGAATTCTCGGGGAGCTGTTTTTT. Residues: CASIGGFRGQGILGELFF.

This CDR3 is CASSGRLAASDTQYF. CDR3 sequence (DNA): TGTGCCAGTAGCGGTCGACTAGCGGCATCGGATACGCAGTATTTT. The chain has TRBV19 and TRBJ2-3; 9 nucleotides match TRBD2. J was trimmed by 6 bases and V by 6 bases; bases with no gene match: 10. Germline values: CDR1 LNHDA, CDR2 SQIVND (reference sequence). This CDR3 is built from 15 residues.

V and J are TRBV7-2 and TRBJ2-6; 8 positions agree with TRBD1. CDR1 and CDR2 (germline): SGHTA, FQGNSA. CDR3 length: 18 residues. J gave up 0 bases and V 4 bases, and 8 bases lay outside the gene matches. The CDR3 spells CASSSAGQVFSGANVLTF. The CDR3 coding sequence is TGTGCCAGCAGCTCGGCGGGACAGGTTTTCTCTGGGGCCAACGTCCTGACTTTC.

This clone has a single count. The chain links TRBV28 to TRBJ1-5, with a weak D call TRBD1 (6 bases). The CDR3 has 14 amino acids. Germline CDR1 and CDR2: MDHEN and SYDVKM. V shed 7 bases and J shed 5 bases, with 15 bases lying between them. CDR3 residues: CASNIQGGYQPQHF. The CDR3, as DNA: TGTGCCAGCAATATACAGGGAGGGTATCAGCCCCAGCATTTT.

The chain's CDR3 is CAISRSRSGNTIYF. The CDR3 DNA is TGTGCCATCAGCAGGTCTCGGTCTGGAAACACCATATATTTT. The gene calls are TRBV10-3 and TRBJ1-3; D is undetermined. V was trimmed by 6 bases and J by 1 base, leaving 10 bases between them. This CDR3 has 14 residues. The germline V gene encodes CDR1 ENHRY and CDR2 SYGVKD.

The genes are TRBV4-1 and TRBJ1-2; the match to TRBD1 covers 11 bases. The V gene end was trimmed by 6 bases and the J gene end by 4 bases; junction bases not matched to a gene: 10. CDR3 length: 16 residues. CDR1 is MGHRA and CDR2 is YSYEKL in the germline V gene. The CDR3, as DNA: TGCGCCAGCAGTCTTCTTAGGGGACAGGGGGGCTATGGCTACACCTTC. It is translated as CASSLLRGQGGYGYTF.

The J gene is TRBJ1-2, the V gene TRBV5-6, with D unclear. Germline V gene data show CDR1 as SGHDT and CDR2 as YYEEEE. Trimming took off 2 bases at V and 1 base at J, with 6 bases between the two ends. This CDR3 is built from 13 residues. CDR3 nucleotides: TGTGCCAGCAGCTTAACAGTTAACTATGGCTACACCTTC. This encodes CASSLTVNYGYTF.

V and J are TRBV19 and TRBJ2-1; D is unresolved. CDR3 size: 15 residues. Per germline, CDR1 LNHDA and CDR2 SQIVND (reference sequence). V was shortened by 4 bases and J by 0 bases, with 10 bases between the two germline ends. The CDR3 DNA reads as TGTGCCAGTAGTACAAGAGGTAGCTCCTACAATGAGCAGTTCTTC. Its translation is CASSTRGSSYNEQFF.

The rearrangement uses TRBV4-3 and TRBJ2-1, with TRBD1 identical over 10 bases. Germline CDR1 reads LGHNA; CDR2 reads YSLEER. CDR3 length: 22 residues. With V trimmed by 0 bases and J by 8 bases, 25 bases remained unmatched. The DNA of the CDR3 is TGCGCCAGCAGCCAAGATTCGAGTCGGGGGACAGGGGTACTAATGGGCCGGCATGAGCAGTTCTTC. This encodes CASSQDSSRGTGVLMGRHEQFF.